This T cell receptor (beta chain) emerged from a study of blood T cell repertoires in COVID-19. Trimming shortened V by 8 bases and J by 5 bases, and 10 bases separated the two germline ends. The CDR3 spans 12 residues. Germline V lookup: CDR1 MNHNY, CDR2 SVGAGI (reference sequence). How the authors handled the data: For nucleated cells, counts were estimated from reference gene primer amplification. Clones were read by immunoSEQ multiplex PCR, and TCRdb kept only the in-frame ones, dropping some. V, J and clone size are those of that table, while D and trimming were read from the DNA. The data show roughly 280,000 clones, with approximately 80% seen just once and around 4.2% held by the top ten.

The sequenced sample consisted of peripheral blood. The clonotype originates from a man in his sixties with acute or convalescent COVID-19. The rearrangement joins TRBV6-6 to TRBJ2-1; the D gene is possibly TRBD2 (5 bases). CDR3 sequence (DNA): TGTGCCAGCGGCGGACTTCACAATGAGCAGTTCTTC. Amino acids: CASGGLHNEQFF.